The clone carrying this T cell receptor (beta chain) has more than one count but fewer than ten. This entry belongs to a study of Ad26.COV2.S vaccination and SARS-CoV-2 variants. Germline CDR1 reads SNHLY; CDR2 reads FYNNEI. Trimming removed 4 bases from V and 8 bases from J, with 9 bases in between. The CDR3 runs to 13 residues. Generated by immunoSEQ multiplex PCR, the TCRdb table keeps only in-frame clones and is missing some. The sample consists of roughly 240,000 clones, approximately 90% of them appearing once. Specified treatment: around 19 received Ad26.COV2.S at low or high dose, single or two shots; 5 received placebo; per-sample allocation not given. Following the first vaccine or placebo injection, samples were taken on day 63.

This clonotype was obtained from a person between 18 and 60 years old who received the Ad26.COV2.S COVID-19 vaccine or a placebo. Sequencing was performed on peripheral blood, taken in a trial of Ad26.COV2.S vaccine versus placebo. The rearrangement uses TRBV2 and TRBJ1-6; perhaps TRBD1 as D (5 bases). The chain's CDR3 is CASSAGRDSPLHF. The CDR3 DNA follows: TGTGCCAGCAGTGCAGGGAGGGATTCACCCCTCCACTTT.